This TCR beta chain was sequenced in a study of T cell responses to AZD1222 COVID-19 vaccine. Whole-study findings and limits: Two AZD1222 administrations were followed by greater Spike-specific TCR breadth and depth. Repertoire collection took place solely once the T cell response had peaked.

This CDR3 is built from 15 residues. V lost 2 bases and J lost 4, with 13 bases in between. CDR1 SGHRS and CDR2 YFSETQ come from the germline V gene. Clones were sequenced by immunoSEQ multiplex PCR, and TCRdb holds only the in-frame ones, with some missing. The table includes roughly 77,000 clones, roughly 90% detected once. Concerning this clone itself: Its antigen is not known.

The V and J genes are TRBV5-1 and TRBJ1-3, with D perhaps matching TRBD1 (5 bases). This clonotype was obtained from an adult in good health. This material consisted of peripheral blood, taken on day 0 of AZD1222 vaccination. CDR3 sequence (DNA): TGCGCCAGCAGCTTAGGGGTTTTCGCCGGAAACACCATATATTTT. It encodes CASSLGVFAGNTIYF.